What follows are 3 T cell receptor beta chains derived from one specimen sequenced in a study of cytomegalovirus exposure and HLA in healthy donors. Use of 60 Vbeta and 13 Jbeta primers characterized the PCR. Profiled with immunoSEQ multiplex PCR; TCRdb holds only in-frame clones, not every one. The specimen's table records about 96,000 clones. The sequencing input was PBMCs. The receptors shown here come from a woman aged 30 to 39 in good health and CMV-seronegative.

This chain joins TRBV27 and TRBJ2-2, with a tentative D call TRBD2 (6 bases). V gave up 2 bases and J gave up 3 bases, with 10 bases separating them. The CDR3 has 15 amino acids. Germline V gives CDR1 MNHEY, CDR2 SMNVEV (reference sequence). The CDR3 here is CASSLIREYTGELFF. The CDR3 DNA reads as TGTGCCAGCAGTTTAATCCGGGAGTACACCGGGGAGCTGTTTTTT.

V gene TRBV14 combines with J gene TRBJ1-1, with a possible D match to TRBD1 (6 bases). CDR1 and CDR2 (germline): SGHDN, FVKESK. CDR3 length: 17 residues. Deletions cut 3 bases from V and 0 bases from J, with 17 bases between. DNA of the CDR3: TGTGCCAGCAGCCAGGGACCGGGACACCTTATGAACACTGAAGCTTTCTTT. Its protein product is CASSQGPGHLMNTEAFF.

This chain links TRBV19 with TRBJ2-3, with 12 bases that match TRBD2. In germline, CDR1 is LNHDA, CDR2 SQIVND (reference sequence). The CDR3 length is 18 residues. After removal of 3 bases from V and 3 bases from J, the junction contained 10 bases not matched to a gene. The CDR3 DNA reads as TGTGCCAGTAGTATTAGGCTAGCGGGGGGGCGTGAAACAGATACGCAGTATTTT. Translated, it gives CASSIRLAGGRETDTQYF.